The present TCR beta chain was sequenced within a study of identical twins. Remarks on this clonotype: One junction end does not reproduce the germline sequence, and a read error may be involved.

Template switching added a universal primer binding site, and final cDNA carried unique molecular identifiers. TCRdb itself ran the 5' RACE reads through MiXCR, one entry per CDR3 protein. This table holds some 1,700,000 distinct CDR3 sequences, around 29% found once. Per the germline V gene, CDR1 is MNHEY and CDR2 is SMNVEV (reference sequence). The CDR3 extends over 15 amino acids. The sequence derives from a newborn girl in good health. Sequenced: cord blood. The chain uses TRBV27 and TRBJ2-3; 9 bases map to TRBD1. CDR3 protein: CAGSLGTGSTDTQYF. DNA for the CDR3: TGTGCCGGCAGTTTAGGGACAGGGAGCACAGATACGCAGTATTTT.